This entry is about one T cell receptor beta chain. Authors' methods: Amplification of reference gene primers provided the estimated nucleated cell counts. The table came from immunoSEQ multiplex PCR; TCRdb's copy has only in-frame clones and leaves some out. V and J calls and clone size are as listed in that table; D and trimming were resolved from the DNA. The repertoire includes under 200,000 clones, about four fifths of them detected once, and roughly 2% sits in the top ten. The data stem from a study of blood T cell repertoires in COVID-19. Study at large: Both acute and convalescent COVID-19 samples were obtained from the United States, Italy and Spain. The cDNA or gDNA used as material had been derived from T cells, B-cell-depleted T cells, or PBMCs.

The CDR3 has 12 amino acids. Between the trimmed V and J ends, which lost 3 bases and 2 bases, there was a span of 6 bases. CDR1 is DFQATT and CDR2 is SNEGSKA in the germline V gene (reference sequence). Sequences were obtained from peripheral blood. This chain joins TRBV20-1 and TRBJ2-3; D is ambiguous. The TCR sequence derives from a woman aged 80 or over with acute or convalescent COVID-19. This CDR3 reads CSASPYTDTQYF. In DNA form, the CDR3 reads TGCAGTGCTAGTCCGTACACAGATACGCAGTATTTT.